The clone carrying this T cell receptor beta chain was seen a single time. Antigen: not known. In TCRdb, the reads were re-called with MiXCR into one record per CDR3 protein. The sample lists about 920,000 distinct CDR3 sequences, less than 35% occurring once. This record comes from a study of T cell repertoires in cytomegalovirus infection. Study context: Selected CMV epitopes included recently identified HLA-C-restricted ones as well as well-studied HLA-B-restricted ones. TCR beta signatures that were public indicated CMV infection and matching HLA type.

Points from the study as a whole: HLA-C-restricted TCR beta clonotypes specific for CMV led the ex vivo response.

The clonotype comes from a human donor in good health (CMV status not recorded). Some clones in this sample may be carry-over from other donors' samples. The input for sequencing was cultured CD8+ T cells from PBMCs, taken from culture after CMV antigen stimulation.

For the CDR3, the DNA is TGTGCCAGCAGCGTATCGATGCAGGTTGGAAACACCATATATTTT. Its translation is CASSVSMQVGNTIYF. The rearrangement links TRBV9 to TRBJ1-3, with D uncertain. The CDR3 is made up of 15 amino acids. Germline lookup yields CDR1 SGDLS and CDR2 YYNGEE. V lost 1 base and J lost 3, with 11 bases in between. The whole variable domain, filled in from reference TRBV9 and TRBJ1-3, reads DSGVTQTPKHLITATGQRVTLRCSPRSGDLSVYWYQQSLDQGLQFLIQYYNGEERAKGNILERFSAQQFPDLHSELNLSSLELGDSALYFCASSVSMQVGNTIYFGEGSWLTVV.